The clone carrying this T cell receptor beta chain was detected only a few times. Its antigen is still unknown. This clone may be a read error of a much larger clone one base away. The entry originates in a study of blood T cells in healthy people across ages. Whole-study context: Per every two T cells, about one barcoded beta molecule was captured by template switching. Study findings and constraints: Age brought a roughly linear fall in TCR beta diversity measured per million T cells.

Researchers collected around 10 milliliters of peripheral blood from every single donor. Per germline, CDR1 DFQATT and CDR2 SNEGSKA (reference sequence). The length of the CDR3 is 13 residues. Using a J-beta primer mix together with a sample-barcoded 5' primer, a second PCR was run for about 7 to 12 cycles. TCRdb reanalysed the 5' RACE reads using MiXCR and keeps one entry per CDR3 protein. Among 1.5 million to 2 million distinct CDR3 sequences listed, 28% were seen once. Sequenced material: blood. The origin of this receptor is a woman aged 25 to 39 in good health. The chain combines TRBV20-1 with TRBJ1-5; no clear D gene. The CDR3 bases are TGCAGTGCTCCCGACCGGCTCAATCGGCCCCAGCATTTT. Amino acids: CSAPDRLNRPQHF.